The following is a TCR beta chain sequence with its context. Its antigen is not identified. Clones were sequenced by immunoSEQ multiplex PCR, and TCRdb holds only the in-frame ones, with some missing. The top ten hold more than 0.5% of the sample, which has some 95,000 clones, 92% seen once. This sample was taken from a study of OX40 agonist ivuxolimab in advanced cancers. Overall study: Partial responses were achieved by three patients: one hepatocellular carcinoma, two cutaneous melanoma.

The study, taken as a whole, reports: CD4+ and CD8+ blood T cells expanded clonally by week 6 at 0.1 to 3.0 mg/kg. Expanded clones were, on average, more numerous among CD8+ T cells than CD4+.

The germline gives CDR1 SNHLY, CDR2 FYNNEI. This CDR3 is built from 15 residues. V was trimmed by 5 bases and J by 5 bases, leaving 15 bases between them. This chain links TRBV2 with TRBJ1-4; D remains ambiguous. The TCR originated in an adult with an advanced solid tumor such as melanoma, head and neck, liver or kidney cancer. The source was CD4+ or CD8+ T cells sorted from blood, collected in a trial of the OX40 agonist ivuxolimab. CDR3 bases: TGTGCCAGCAGTCCCCCAGGCAGGCAGAATGAAAAACTGTTTTTT. Translation: CASSPPGRQNEKLFF.